These T cell receptor beta chains were read from a single sample in a study of PD-L1 blockade in urothelial cancer. The table came from immunoSEQ multiplex PCR; TCRdb's copy has only in-frame clones and leaves some out. The table shows nearly 50,000 clones, with under 85% occurring only once. The sequences come from PBMCs, collected around atezolizumab (anti-PD-L1) treatment. These receptors all stem from a man between 45 and 60 years old with urothelial cancer. Both conserved end residues are part of each CDR3. Fields, in order: J gene, clone size, V gene, D gene, CDR3 DNA, CDR3 protein. D genes are given only for firm matches. Only some rows state a clone size, as once, few, many or a class for expanded clones.

J: TRBJ2-7; size: -; V: TRBV4-1; D: TRBD1; DNA: TGCGCCAGCAGCCAAGAGCTGACAGGGAGCTCCTACGAGCAGTACTTC; CDR3: CASSQELTGSSYEQYF
J: TRBJ2-3; size: few; V: TRBV5-6; D: TRBD1; DNA: TGTGCCAGCAGCCCCCTGGGGACAGGGATGGGCACAGATACGCAGTATTTT; CDR3: CASSPLGTGMGTDTQYF
J: TRBJ1-1; size: -; V: TRBV7-9; D: -; DNA: TGTGCCAGCAGCTTAATATCTGAAGCTTTCTTT; CDR3: CASSLISEAFF
J: TRBJ1-5; size: few; V: TRBV18; D: TRBD1; DNA: TGTGCCAGCTCACCATTCAGGGGGCTGAGCAATCAGCCCCAGCATTTT; CDR3: CASSPFRGLSNQPQHF
J: TRBJ1-3; size: -; V: TRBV15; D: -; DNA: TGTGCCACCGCCCCGGGTCAGCGCCTTAACCCGGATTTT; CDR3: CATAPGQRLNPDF
J: TRBJ2-5; size: -; V: TRBV30; D: -; DNA: TGTGCCTGGTCTCCTAGTGAGACCCAGTACTTC; CDR3: CAWSPSETQYF
J: TRBJ1-2; size: -; V: TRBV9; D: -; DNA: TGTGCCAGCAGCGTGGGTGCGGAGGTCTATGGCTACACCTTC; CDR3: CASSVGAEVYGYTF
J: TRBJ1-2; size: -; V: TRBV30; D: -; DNA: TGTGCCTGGGCAAGACAGACCTATGGCTACACCTTC; CDR3: CAWARQTYGYTF
J: TRBJ1-2; size: -; V: TRBV29-1; D: -; DNA: TGCAGCGTCGGGGGACTTAACTATGGCTACACCTTC; CDR3: CSVGGLNYGYTF
J: TRBJ2-5; size: -; V: TRBV6-5; D: -; DNA: TGTGCCAGCAGTCAACTCGGGGGAGAAGAGACCCAGTACTTC; CDR3: CASSQLGGEETQYF
J: TRBJ2-1; size: -; V: TRBV27; D: TRBD2; DNA: TGTGCCAGCAGTTTGGTCCTAGCGGGCGCTACGTATGAGCAGTTCTTC; CDR3: CASSLVLAGATYEQFF
J: TRBJ2-3; size: -; V: TRBV5-1; D: TRBD1; DNA: TGCGCCAGCAGCCCGAGGGACAGGGGAAAAAGCACAGATACGCAGTATTTT; CDR3: CASSPRDRGKSTDTQYF
J: TRBJ1-5; size: -; V: TRBV19; D: -; DNA: TGTGCCACCTCAAGGGACACCCGTAGCAATCAGCCCCAGCATTTT; CDR3: CATSRDTRSNQPQHF
J: TRBJ2-5; size: -; V: TRBV4-3; D: -; DNA: TGCGCCAGCAGCCAAGGGAGTGGCGAGACCCAGTACTTC; CDR3: CASSQGSGETQYF
J: TRBJ2-7; size: -; V: TRBV29-1; D: TRBD1; DNA: TGCAGCGCAGGGACAGGGTGGAGTTACGAGCAGTACTTC; CDR3: CSAGTGWSYEQYF
J: TRBJ2-2; size: -; V: TRBV2; D: -; DNA: TGTGCCAGCAGTGCTACGCGGACCGGGGAGCTGTTTTTT; CDR3: CASSATRTGELFF
J: TRBJ1-2; size: -; V: TRBV9; D: TRBD1; DNA: TGTGCCAGCAGCGTAGCGGCCCAGGGGGCTCCGTCTGGCTACACCTTC; CDR3: CASSVAAQGAPSGYTF
J: TRBJ1-1; size: -; V: TRBV29-1; D: -; DNA: TGCAGCGTTGGTAAGAACACTGAAGCTTTCTTT; CDR3: CSVGKNTEAFF
J: TRBJ2-1; size: -; V: TRBV7-2; D: -; DNA: TGTGCCAGCAGCTTAGAGGTCGGGGTGCAGTTCTTC; CDR3: CASSLEVGVQFF
J: TRBJ1-1; size: -; V: TRBV6-5; D: -; DNA: TGTGCCAGTAGACAGGCGGTGAGGACTGAAGCTTTCTTT; CDR3: CASRQAVRTEAFF
J: TRBJ2-7; size: -; V: TRBV6-5; D: -; DNA: TGTGCCAGCAAAAAAGGGGCGGGGCGTGCCTACGAGCAGTACTTC; CDR3: CASKKGAGRAYEQYF
J: TRBJ2-2; size: few; V: TRBV7-9; D: TRBD2; DNA: TGTGCCAGCAGCCCGGGGGGTTTGAACACCGGGGAGCTGTTTTTT; CDR3: CASSPGGLNTGELFF
J: TRBJ1-2; size: -; V: TRBV6-5; D: TRBD1; DNA: TGTGCCAGCAGTTACTCGAGAGGGACAGCCTATGGCTACACCTTC; CDR3: CASSYSRGTAYGYTF
J: TRBJ1-2; size: -; V: TRBV7-9; D: -; DNA: TGTGCCAGCAGCTTAGTTCTCGTAAGCTACACCTTC; CDR3: CASSLVLVSYTF
J: TRBJ2-3; size: -; V: TRBV7-8; D: -; DNA: TGTGCCAGCAGCTCCCGACCAAGCGGAGCAACTAGCACAGATACGCAGTATTTT; CDR3: CASSSRPSGATSTDTQYF
J: TRBJ2-7; size: few; V: TRBV28; D: TRBD2; DNA: TGTGCCAGCAGTGCCCTAATAGCGGGAGCCTCATACGAGCAGTACTTC; CDR3: CASSALIAGASYEQYF
J: TRBJ2-3; size: -; V: TRBV4-1; D: TRBD2; DNA: TGCGCCAGCAGCCAGAACGGGGGGGCCGGAGATACGCAGTATTTT; CDR3: CASSQNGGAGDTQYF